The 26 T cell receptor beta chains given below trace back to one sample, sequenced in a study of blood T cell repertoires in COVID-19. The data were produced by immunoSEQ multiplex PCR, yet TCRdb's version contains in-frame clones alone and is incomplete. The sample includes over 200,000 clones, around 83% of them seen just once. Material: peripheral blood. These receptor sequences come from an elderly man with acute or convalescent COVID-19.

The sample holds a few counts of this clone. This sequence joins TRBV19 and TRBJ2-7; 8 nucleotides agree with TRBD2. CDR1 LNHDA and CDR2 SQIVND come from the germline V gene (reference sequence). After removal of 0 bases from V and 12 bases from J, the junction contained 10 bases not matched to a gene. The CDR3 spans 14 residues. In DNA form, the CDR3 reads TGTGCCAGTAGTATAGATACCGGGACTAGGTTTCGGTACTTC. Translating gives CASSIDTGTRFRYF. Supplemented by reference TRBV19 and TRBJ2-7, the full variable domain reads DGGITQSPKYLFRKEGQNVTLSCEQNLNHDAMYWYRQDPGQGLRLIYYSQIVNDFQKGDIAEGYSVSREKKESFPLTVTSAQKNPTAFYLCASSIDTGTRFRYFGPGTRLTVT.

The chain combines TRBV2 with TRBJ2-5; 8 nucleotides align to TRBD1. The CDR3 totals 15 residues. V shed 4 bases and J 4 bases; nucleotides not matched to a gene: 8. Germline assignment: CDR1 SNHLY and CDR2 FYNNEI. The CDR3 reads CASSARTGRAETQYF. As DNA, the CDR3 is TGTGCCAGCAGTGCACGGACAGGGCGGGCAGAGACCCAGTACTTC.

This clone turned up a few times. The chain combines TRBV19 with TRBJ2-7; D uncertain. Germline V gene sequence: CDR1 LNHDA, CDR2 SQIVND (reference sequence). Trimming took off 4 bases at V and 6 bases at J, with 10 bases between the two ends. The CDR3 runs to 12 residues. The CDR3 DNA reads TGTGCCAGTAGTACCCCTACCCGCGAGCAGTACTTC. Translating gives CASSTPTREQYF.

This clone is a singleton in its sample. This chain links TRBV19 with TRBJ2-1; the match to TRBD2 covers 11 bases. J lost 8 bases, V lost 6 bases, and 12 bases had no gene match. The CDR3 loop spans 16 amino acids. Germline-derived CDR1 and CDR2 are LNHDA and SQIVND (reference sequence). For the CDR3, the DNA is TGTGCCAGTAGCCGCATAGCGGGGGGGCCTTCGGATGAGCAGTTCTTC. It codes for CASSRIAGGPSDEQFF.

The chain has TRBV5-1 and TRBJ2-7, with 10 bases fitting TRBD2. Germline CDR1 and CDR2: SGHRS and YFSETQ. V was clipped by 0 bases and J by 4 bases; unmatched bases: 7. The CDR3 consists of 16 residues. CDR3 region: CASSLGASGGSYEQYF. The CDR3 DNA follows: TGCGCCAGCAGCTTGGGGGCTAGCGGGGGTAGTTACGAGCAGTACTTC.

The V gene is TRBV30, the J gene TRBJ2-7; 8 bases fit TRBD1. The length of the CDR3 is 14 residues. The V gene's germline CDR1 is GTSNPN and CDR2 SVGIG (reference sequence). J was trimmed by 2 bases and V by 4 bases; bases with no gene match: 7. The CDR3 reads CAWTPRTGTYEQYF. CDR3 in DNA: TGTGCCTGGACCCCTCGGACAGGGACCTACGAGCAGTACTTC.

The chain recombines TRBV6-2 or TRBV6-3 with TRBJ2-1; a possible D gene is TRBD2 (7 bases). This CDR3 comprises 18 residues. The V gene's germline CDR1 is MNHEY and CDR2 SVGEGT. Deletions cut 0 bases from V and 5 bases from J, with 20 bases between. This CDR3 reads CASSYSGWGGASDNEQFF. In DNA, the CDR3 is TGTGCCAGCAGTTACTCAGGTTGGGGGGGGGCATCGGACAATGAGCAGTTCTTC.

The chain combines TRBV5-1 with TRBJ2-7; perhaps TRBD1 as D (6 bases). V was pared by 4 bases and J by 2 bases, with 13 bases between. The CDR3 is 14 amino acids. The germline gives CDR1 SGHRS, CDR2 YFSETQ. CDR3 nucleotide sequence: TGCGCCAGCAGCCCGAGCGGACAGACCTACGAGCAGTACTTC. The encoded protein is CASSPSGQTYEQYF.

This clone has only one observation. This sequence joins TRBV7-9 and TRBJ2-1; D possibly corresponds to TRBD1 (5 bases). The CDR3 is 14 amino acids. Trimming stripped 4 bases from V and 7 bases from J, with 14 bases between. Germline-derived CDR1 and CDR2 are SEHNR and FQNEAQ (reference sequence). In nucleotides, the CDR3 is TGTGCCAGCAGCTCACCTCCAGGGCTAAATGAGCAGTTCTTC. Translation gives CASSSPPGLNEQFF.

This chain uses TRBV6-2 or TRBV6-3 with TRBJ1-1; D is possibly TRBD1 (5 bases). In germline, CDR1 is MNHEY, CDR2 SVGEGT. The CDR3 extends over 16 amino acids. V dropped 2 bases and J dropped 0 bases, with 13 bases sitting between them. CDR3 sequence reads: CASSYQRGRMNTEAFF. The CDR3 DNA is TGTGCCAGCAGTTACCAGCGGGGCCGCATGAACACTGAAGCTTTCTTT.

The chain employs TRBV5-1 and TRBJ1-3; D unresolved. CDR3 size: 15 residues. Germline V gives CDR1 SGHRS, CDR2 YFSETQ. Trimming pared 4 bases from V and 0 bases from J, leaving 11 bases between. The CDR3 region is CASSPAGLSGNTIYF. CDR3 in DNA: TGCGCCAGCAGCCCCGCGGGTCTCTCTGGAAACACCATATATTTT.

The chain uses TRBV25-1 and TRBJ1-4, with D tentatively TRBD1 (6 bases). V was clipped by 9 bases and J by 7 bases, with 15 bases between them. Germline V gene sequence: CDR1 MGHDK, CDR2 SYGVNS. This CDR3 region has 13 residues. The CDR3 loop reads CARHAGEGEKLFF. In DNA form, the CDR3 reads TGTGCCAGGCATGCAGGGGAGGGTGAAAAACTGTTTTTT. Supplemented by reference TRBV25-1 and TRBJ1-4, the full variable domain reads EADIYQTPRYLVIGTGKKITLECSQTMGHDKMYWYQQDPGMELHLIHYSYGVNSTEKGDLSSESTVSRIRTEHFPLTLESARPSHTSQYLCARHAGEGEKLFFGSGTQLSVL.

The gene calls are TRBV7-2 and TRBJ1-3, with a possible D match to TRBD1 (5 bases). Trimming shortened V by 5 bases and J by 8 bases, and 10 bases separated the two germline ends. From germline, CDR1 is SGHTA and CDR2 FQGNSA. This CDR3 has 12 residues. The CDR3, as DNA: TGTGCCAGCAGCGCTGACAGCTACACCATATATTTT. Protein product: CASSADSYTIYF. The full variable domain, rest sourced from reference TRBV7-2 and TRBJ1-3, is GAGVSQSPSNKVTEKGKDVELRCDPISGHTALYWYRQSLGQGLEFLIYFQGNSAPDKSGLPSDRFSAERTGGSVSTLTIQRTQQEDSAVYLCASSADSYTIYFGEGSWLTVV.

This clone has just a few counts. The chain uses TRBV29-1 and TRBJ2-4, with a weak D call TRBD1 (5 bases). Germline loops: CDR1 SQVTM, CDR2 ANQGSEA. The CDR3 spans 12 residues. Trimming cost V 2 bases and J 11 bases, with 13 bases left between them. The CDR3 sequence is CSVELRTGFQYF. The CDR3 DNA reads TGCAGCGTTGAACTTAGAACAGGATTTCAGTACTTC.

The V call is TRBV18, the J call TRBJ2-4; D gene unclear. Between the trimmed V and J ends, which lost 3 bases and 1 base, there was a span of 16 bases. This CDR3 comprises 17 residues. Germline CDR1 KGHSH, CDR2 LQKENI. In DNA form, the CDR3 reads TGTGCCAGCTCACCTCAGACTGCCTCTGGGGCCAAAAACATTCAGTACTTC. It translates to CASSPQTASGAKNIQYF.

Note on this clone: A junction end diverges from the germline sequence, so it may reflect a read error. The gene calls are TRBV5-1 and TRBJ2-7; TRBD2 matches 8 bases. Germline CDR1 SGHRS, CDR2 YFSETQ. The CDR3 is made up of 13 amino acids. Written as DNA, the CDR3 is TGCGCCAGCAGCCGGACTAGCTCCCACGAGCAGTACTTC. This codes for CASSRTSSHEQYF.

This clone was detected only once. The J gene is TRBJ1-1, the V gene TRBV28, with 8 bases that match TRBD1. V lost 6 bases and J lost 5; bases outside the gene matches: 11. CDR3 length: 15 amino acids. Per the germline V gene, CDR1 is MDHEN and CDR2 is SYDVKM. CDR3 sequence reads: CASSIPGQAGTEAFF. The CDR3 bases are TGTGCCAGCAGCATACCGGGACAGGCCGGGACTGAAGCTTTCTTT.

V usage is TRBV10-3 and J usage is TRBJ1-4, with D possibly matching TRBD1 (5 bases). In germline, CDR1 is ENHRY, CDR2 SYGVKD. This CDR3 has 13 residues. Trimming took off 4 bases at V and 4 bases at J, with 7 bases between the two ends. The CDR3 loop reads CAISGDSNEKLFF. As DNA, the CDR3 is TGTGCCATCAGTGGAGACAGTAATGAAAAACTGTTTTTT.

This chain uses TRBV24-1 with TRBJ2-3; a possible D gene is TRBD1 (6 bases). Germline V lookup: CDR1 KGHDR, CDR2 SFDVKD. The ends were cut back, 4 bases at V and 6 bases at J, with 16 bases in the middle. The CDR3 runs to 15 residues. CDR3 in amino acids: CATSDGTFTRDTQYF. In DNA form, the CDR3 reads TGTGCCACCAGTGACGGGACATTTACTCGGGATACGCAGTATTTT.

The chain uses TRBV28 and TRBJ1-4; no definite D call. V shed 6 bases and J shed 7 bases, with 9 bases lying between them. The germline V gene has CDR1 MDHEN and CDR2 SYDVKM. CDR3 length: 12 residues. CDR3 DNA sequence: TGTGCCAGCAGCACTCCGGGTGAAAAACTGTTTTTT. Its translation is CASSTPGEKLFF.

This rearrangement joins TRBV3-1 (or the pseudogene TRBV3-2) to TRBJ1-4; 8 bases line up with TRBD1. V lost 1 base to trimming and J lost 8 bases; unmatched junction nucleotides: 3. The CDR3 spans 14 residues. In germline, CDR1 is LGHDT, CDR2 YNNKEL (reference sequence). CDR3 sequence (DNA): TGTGCCAGCAGCCAAGGGGGACAGGCAGAAAAACTGTTTTTT. Its translation is CASSQGGQAEKLFF.

This chain connects TRBV2 to TRBJ1-5; D is perhaps TRBD1 (6 bases). This CDR3 contains 14 residues. Germline CDR1 SNHLY, CDR2 FYNNEI. V was clipped by 6 bases and J by 6 bases, with 15 bases between them. This chain's CDR3 is CASRDSSVGQPQHF. The CDR3 nucleotides read TGTGCCAGCAGGGACAGCTCAGTCGGTCAGCCCCAGCATTTT.

The chain has TRBV4-1 and TRBJ2-7, with 8 bases matching TRBD2. Losses at the gene ends were 0 bases for V and 5 bases for J; bases not matched to a gene: 12. CDR3 length equals 17 residues. Germline assignment: CDR1 MGHRA and CDR2 YSYEKL. DNA of the CDR3: TGCGCCAGCAGCCAAGATCTAAAGAGGACTAGCTTCGACGAGCAGTACTTC. Translation: CASSQDLKRTSFDEQYF.

This chain connects TRBV27 to TRBJ1-6; D possibly corresponds to TRBD1 (5 bases). CDR1 and CDR2 from the germline V gene are MNHEY and SMNVEV (reference sequence). The CDR3 is made up of 12 amino acids. V was clipped by 7 bases and J by 10 bases, with 11 bases between them. CDR3 sequence: CASTPGRSPLHF. The DNA of the CDR3 is TGTGCCAGCACTCCAGGGAGGTCACCCCTCCACTTT.

This chain uses TRBV2 with TRBJ1-2, with 7 bases fitting TRBD1. Germline V gene data show CDR1 as SNHLY and CDR2 as FYNNEI. This CDR3 has 14 residues. The junction had 8 bases not matched to a gene; V was cut back by 6 bases and J by 4 bases. Here the CDR3 reads CASRDDRATYGYTF. The CDR3 DNA sequence: TGTGCCAGCAGGGACGACAGGGCGACCTATGGCTACACCTTC.

The CDR3 reads CASSQSAGNTEAFF. DNA of the CDR3: TGCGCCAGCAGCCAAAGTGCGGGGAACACTGAAGCTTTCTTT. This rearrangement joins TRBV4-1 to TRBJ1-1, with unresolved D. The CDR3 is 14 amino acids. With 2 bases removed from V and 1 base from J, the gap between germline ends came to 8 bases. Germline CDR1 is MGHRA and CDR2 is YSYEKL.